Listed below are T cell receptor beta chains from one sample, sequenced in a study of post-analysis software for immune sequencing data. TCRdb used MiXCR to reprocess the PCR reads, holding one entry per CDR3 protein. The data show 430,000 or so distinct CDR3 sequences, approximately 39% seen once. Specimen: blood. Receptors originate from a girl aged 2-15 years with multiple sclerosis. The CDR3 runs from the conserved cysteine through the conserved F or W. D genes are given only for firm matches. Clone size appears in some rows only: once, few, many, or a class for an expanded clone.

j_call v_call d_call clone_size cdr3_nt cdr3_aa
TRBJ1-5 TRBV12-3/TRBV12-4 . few TGTGCCAGCAGTCTCGTCCTAGGGCCCCAGCATTTT CASSLVLGPQHF
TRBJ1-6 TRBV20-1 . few TGCAGTGCTAACTGGGGGGCTCGGGGGAATTCACCCCTCCACTTT CSANWGARGNSPLHF
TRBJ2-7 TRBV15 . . TGTGCCACCAGCAGAGAGCCCGCGACGGGACTCGCGGCCCCCTACGAGCAGTACTTC CATSREPATGLAAPYEQYF
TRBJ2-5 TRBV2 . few TGTGCCAGCAGTGAGCAGCTACAAGAGACCCAGTACTTC CASSEQLQETQYF
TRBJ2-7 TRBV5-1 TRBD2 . TGCGCCAGCCGGGAGGTTGCCAACTTCTACGAGCAGTACTTC CASREVANFYEQYF
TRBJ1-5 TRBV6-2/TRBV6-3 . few TGTGCCAGCCTCCGGGACGGTAGCAATCAGCCCCAGCATTTT CASLRDGSNQPQHF
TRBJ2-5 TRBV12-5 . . TGTGCTAGGGCCCAGGTTTCCCAAGAGACCCAGTACTTC CARAQVSQETQYF
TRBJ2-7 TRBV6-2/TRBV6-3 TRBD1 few TGTGCCAGCAGTGGGACAGGGCGCTACGAGCAGTACTTC CASSGTGRYEQYF
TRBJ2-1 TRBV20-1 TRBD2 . TGCAGTGCTATTCCGAAAAGAACTAGCGATGAGCAGTTCTTC CSAIPKRTSDEQFF
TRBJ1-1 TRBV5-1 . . TGCGCCAGTAAAGGACAGACGGACACTGAAGCTTTCTTT CASKGQTDTEAFF
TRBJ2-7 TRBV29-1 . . TGCAGCGTAGCCCCGGTAGGGGGCTACGAGCAGTACTTC CSVAPVGGYEQYF